The clone carrying this T cell receptor beta chain has more than one count but fewer than ten. No antigen is known for it. This entry comes from a study of lymphopenia after photon versus proton radiotherapy. Trimming took 8 bases from V and 0 from J, leaving 5 bases between them. This CDR3 is built from 12 residues. Germline loops: CDR1 MDHEN, CDR2 SYDVKM. The data were produced by immunoSEQ multiplex PCR, yet TCRdb's version contains in-frame clones alone and is incomplete. The data show about 160,000 clones, around 85% seen once. General study results and limits: Post-nadir diversity loss with photons came from oligoclonal expansion, particularly CD8+ Temra cells. Relative stability marked proton patients; photon patients lost diversity and naive cells.

The origin of this receptor is a man in his fifties with gastric cancer. The chain uses TRBV28 and TRBJ1-5; no clear D gene. The source was peripheral blood, collected from a patient treated with photon-based radiotherapy. The CDR3 DNA sequence: TGTGCCAGCCGGAATAGCAATCAGCCCCAGCATTTT. It translates to CASRNSNQPQHF.